What follows are 5 T cell receptor beta chains derived from one specimen sequenced in a study of CD8 T cells in ankylosing spondylitis. Each CDR3 protein is one row after TCRdb ran MiXCR on the 5' RACE reads. The data contain around 230,000 distinct CDR3 sequences, 8% to 10% of them singletons. Material for sequencing was blood, either unsorted or a sorted T cell fraction (not recorded which). The receptors shown here come from a female donor with ankylosing spondylitis or in good health (not recorded which).

In this sample, this clonotype turned up many times. The chain links TRBV7-2 to TRBJ2-1; D not resolved. Germline loops: CDR1 SGHTA, CDR2 FQGNSA. The V gene lost 1 base and the J gene lost 6 bases, with 7 bases spanning the gap. The CDR3 loop spans 13 amino acids. CDR3 residues: CASSLETSNEQFF. CDR3 sequence (DNA): TGTGCCAGCAGCTTAGAGACGTCCAATGAGCAGTTCTTC.

This clonotype was picked up many times. V and J are TRBV20-1 and TRBJ1-2; D may be TRBD1 (5 bases). Trimming cost V 5 bases and J 6 bases, with 13 bases left between them. The CDR3 length is 12 residues. From germline, CDR1 is DFQATT and CDR2 SNEGSKA (reference sequence). Here the CDR3 DNA reads TGCAGTGCTGGAACAGGCGACGATGGCTACACCTTC. Translating gives CSAGTGDDGYTF.

This clonotype was counted between two and nine times. This rearrangement joins TRBV7-6 to TRBJ2-5; 7 positions match TRBD2. The ends lost 2 bases at V and 5 bases at J; junction bases unmatched: 8. From germline, CDR1 is SGHVS and CDR2 FNYEAQ. This CDR3 is 15 amino acids long. Here the CDR3 DNA reads TGTGCCAGCAGCTTATTTGCCCGCGGGAGCGAGACCCAGTACTTC. This translates into CASSLFARGSETQYF.

The chain recombines TRBV28 with TRBJ2-6; the D gene could be TRBD1 or TRBD2 (5 bases each). V lost 7 bases, J lost 4 bases, and 14 bases lay in between. The CDR3 runs to 15 residues. CDR1 is MDHEN, CDR2 SYDVKM, per germline. Here the CDR3 reads CASTLRGAGANVLTF. CDR3 in DNA: TGTGCCAGCACCCTAAGAGGGGCCGGGGCCAACGTCCTGACTTTC.

Many counts were recorded for this clonotype. The genes are TRBV5-6 and TRBJ2-7; 8 bases match TRBD2. The CDR3 contains 14 residues. Germline assignment: CDR1 SGHDT and CDR2 YYEEEE. Trimming cost V 4 bases and J 0 bases; bases outside gene matches: 3. CDR3 sequence: CASSPTSVSYEQYF. The CDR3, as DNA: TGTGCCAGCAGCCCGACTAGCGTCTCCTACGAGCAGTACTTC.